These T cell receptor beta chains were read from a single sample in a study of blood T cell repertoires in COVID-19. Sequenced by immunoSEQ multiplex PCR; TCRdb stores in-frame clones only, minus some. This sample has roughly 130,000 clones, with approximately 85% found just once. The sequenced sample was PBMCs or T cells enriched from blood (not recorded which). These receptors all come from a woman aged 50 to 60 with acute COVID-19. Each CDR3 is given with its conserved first and last residue. The listing skips clone size in some rows; elsewhere it reads once, few, many or a size class.

size: .; V: TRBV6-1; length: 17; CDR3: CASSEALTGFDSYEQYF
size: .; V: TRBV5-1; length: 16; CDR3: CASSLGPGLAGGEQFF
size: once; V: TRBV5-8; length: 15; CDR3: CASSLAVATGDEQYF
size: .; V: TRBV25-1; length: 15; CDR3: CASSVLRRGGNTIYF
size: .; V: TRBV19; length: 17; CDR3: CASSPAGGLSYQETQYF
size: .; V: TRBV30; length: 13; CDR3: CAWSGDRSDGYTF
size: .; V: TRBV13; length: 16; CDR3: CASSTGLAGGLDEQYF
size: .; V: TRBV6-1; length: 16; CDR3: CASSEPVAGSTDTQYF
size: .; V: TRBV2; length: 12; CDR3: CASRRDSYEQYF
size: many; V: TRBV11-3; length: 13; CDR3: CASSGTPYNEQFF
size: .; V: TRBV4-1; length: 16; CDR3: CASSQDGAARDTEAFF
size: .; V: TRBV5-4; length: 15; CDR3: CASSPGTSGRNEQFF
size: .; V: TRBV5-1; length: 15; CDR3: CASSQQGTAQETQYF
size: .; V: TRBV28; length: 18; CDR3: CASSPGDRGRGGTDTQYF
size: .; V: TRBV5-4; length: 15; CDR3: CASSQNQMARSGYTF
size: once; V: TRBV6-4; length: 15; CDR3: CASTRQVEDTGELFF
size: .; V: TRBV5-1; length: 17; CDR3: CASRWSSGSPNTGELFF
size: .; V: TRBV18; length: 17; CDR3: CASSPRVGLAGDNEQFF
size: .; V: TRBV1; length: 15; CDR3: CTSPRIQGEVDEQFF
size: .; V: TRBV7-9; length: 14; CDR3: CASSPGGGRNEQFF
size: .; V: TRBV7-6; length: 16; CDR3: CASSLVGTGIFETQYF
size: .; V: TRBV29-1; length: 14; CDR3: CSVGDWSSYNEQFF
size: once; V: TRBV25-1; length: 16; CDR3: CASSEFGVAGRHEQYF
size: many; V: TRBV9; length: 16; CDR3: CASSVGTGDSGNTIYF
size: .; V: TRBV6-1; length: 14; CDR3: CASSEGTGREKLFF
size: once; V: TRBV6-6; length: 14; CDR3: CASSTTGGNQPQHF
size: .; V: TRBV7-3; length: 13; CDR3: CASSLHMNTEAFF
size: .; V: TRBV27; length: 14; CDR3: CASRWRGQGQPQHF
size: .; V: TRBV18; length: 15; CDR3: CASSALAGGTDTQYF
size: .; V: TRBV18; length: 13; CDR3: CASSAPGQVIYTF
size: .; V: TRBV7-8; length: 16; CDR3: CASSVTASGSLDTQYF
size: once; V: TRBV5-5; length: 16; CDR3: CASSATSGSSYNEQFF
size: .; V: TRBV7-2; length: 15; CDR3: CASSHGTSGIYEQYF
size: .; V: TRBV3-1/TRBV3-2; length: 16; CDR3: CASSQGPQGAIYEQYF
size: .; V: TRBV7-9; length: 18; CDR3: CASSAPGTGVSGANVLTF
size: few; V: TRBV19; length: 14; CDR3: CASTKTGSDQPQHF
size: .; V: TRBV7-9; length: 15; CDR3: CASSPAGGSTDTQYF
size: .; V: TRBV6-2/TRBV6-3; length: 19; CDR3: CASSYSRILEGEGYNEQFF
size: .; V: TRBV2; length: 17; CDR3: CASTSMAGGLHTGELFF
size: .; V: TRBV11-3; length: 12; CDR3: CASSLDPLEQYF
size: once; V: TRBV30; length: 13; CDR3: CAWSVREWNTIYF
size: .; V: TRBV6-2/TRBV6-3; length: 14; CDR3: CASSLTGARETQYF
size: .; V: TRBV3-1/TRBV3-2; length: 15; CDR3: CASSRDTLQGDEQFF
size: .; V: TRBV7-8; length: 17; CDR3: CASSHSGGTSGNNEQFF
size: .; V: TRBV6-5; length: 14; CDR3: CASGTGRSSYEQYF
size: few; V: TRBV5-1; length: 16; CDR3: CASSLEAGGNTGELFF
size: .; V: TRBV9; length: 16; CDR3: CASSVEVSVSTDTQYF
size: many; V: TRBV15; length: 16; CDR3: CATSRVGQGMAGELFF
size: .; V: TRBV5-4; length: 13; CDR3: CASSFLPGETQYF
size: few; V: TRBV5-1; length: 13; CDR3: CASSDLGGETQYF
size: .; V: TRBV3-1/TRBV3-2; length: 13; CDR3: CASSQRGRNEQFF
size: .; V: TRBV7-9; length: 15; CDR3: CASSLMGNGENTIYF
size: .; V: TRBV29-1; length: 15; CDR3: CSVDVRGSNTGELFF